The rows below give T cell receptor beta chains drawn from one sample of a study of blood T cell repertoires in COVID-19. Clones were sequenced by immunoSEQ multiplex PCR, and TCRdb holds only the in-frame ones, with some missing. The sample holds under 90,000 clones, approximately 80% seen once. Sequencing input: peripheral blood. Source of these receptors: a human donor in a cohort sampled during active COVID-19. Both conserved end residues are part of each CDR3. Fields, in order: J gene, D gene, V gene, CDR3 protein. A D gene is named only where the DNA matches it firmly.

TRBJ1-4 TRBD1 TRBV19 CASNPTGGGEKLFF
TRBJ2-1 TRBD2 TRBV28 CASVLAGGGNEQFF
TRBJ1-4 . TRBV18 CASSPAGDEKLFF
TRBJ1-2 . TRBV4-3 CASSQDRAGATYGYTF
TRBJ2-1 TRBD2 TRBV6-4 CASSGELAGEQFF
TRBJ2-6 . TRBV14 CASSQAGGANVLTF
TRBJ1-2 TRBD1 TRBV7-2 CASSSQGAGKYGYTF
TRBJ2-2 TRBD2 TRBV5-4 CACTKSGRALNTGELFF
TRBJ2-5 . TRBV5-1 CASSLGARETQYF
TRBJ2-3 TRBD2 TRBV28 CASSSPAGGTDTQYF
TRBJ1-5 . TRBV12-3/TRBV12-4 CASTLTAFQPQHF
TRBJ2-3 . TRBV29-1 CSVEGQETDTQYF
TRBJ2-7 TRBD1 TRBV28 CATRVLAGGKEQYF
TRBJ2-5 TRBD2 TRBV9 CASSGLAGGRETQYF
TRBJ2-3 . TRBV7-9 CASSLGGIGTDTQYF
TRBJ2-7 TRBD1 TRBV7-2 CASRRGQETYEQYF
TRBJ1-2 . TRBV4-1 CASSQPQDLYGYTF
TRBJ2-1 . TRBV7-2 CASSLGSDEQFF
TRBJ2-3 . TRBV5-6 CASSLSVGGSIAADTQYF
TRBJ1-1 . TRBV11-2 CASSLDNRREAFF
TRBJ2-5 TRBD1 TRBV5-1 CASSTRQGGETQYF
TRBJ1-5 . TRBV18 CASSPPGTGNQPQHF
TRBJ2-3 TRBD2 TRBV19 CASSDSASGGTTDTQYF
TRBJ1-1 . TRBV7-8 CASSYRTNTEAFF
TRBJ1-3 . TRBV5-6 CASSLRLSGNTIYF
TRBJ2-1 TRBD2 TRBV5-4 CASSLVSGTSYNEQFF
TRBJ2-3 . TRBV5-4 CASSFTGTPRTDTQYF
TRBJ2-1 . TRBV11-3 CASSLASVYNEQFF
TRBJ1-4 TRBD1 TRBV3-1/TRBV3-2 CASTPRAAGGSFVEKLFF
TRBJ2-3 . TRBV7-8 CASSPQGSLTDTQYF
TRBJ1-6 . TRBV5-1 CASSLGRSDNSPLHF
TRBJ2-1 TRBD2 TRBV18 CASREGTSSYNEQFF
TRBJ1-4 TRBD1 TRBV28 CASRRQGATNEKLFF
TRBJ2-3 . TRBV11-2 CASSLVVLDTDTQYF
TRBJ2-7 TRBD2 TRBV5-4 CASSPELAGGSFEQYF
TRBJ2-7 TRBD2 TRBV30 CAWSGLAGGHEQYF
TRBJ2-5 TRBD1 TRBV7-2 CASRLTGQETQYF
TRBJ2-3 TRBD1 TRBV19 CASSDREADTQYF
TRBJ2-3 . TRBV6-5 CASSYSRDTQYF
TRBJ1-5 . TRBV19 CASSLGVTVAGTTSNQPQHF
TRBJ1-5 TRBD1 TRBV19 CASRLDRGWNQPQHF
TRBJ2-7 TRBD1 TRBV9 CASSPDRITYEQYF
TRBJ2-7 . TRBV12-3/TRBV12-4 CASRRRAETKNF
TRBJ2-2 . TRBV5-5 CASSLTQNTGELFF
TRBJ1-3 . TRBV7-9 CASSPTGRNTIYF
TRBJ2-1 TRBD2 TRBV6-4 CASSARLAGVYNEQFF
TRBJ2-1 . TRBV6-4 CASSLEGSSSYNEQFF
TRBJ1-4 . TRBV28 CASSLGSRPEKLFF
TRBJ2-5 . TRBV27 CASSLYSQETQYF
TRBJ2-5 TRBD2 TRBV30 CAWSTGGHQETQYF
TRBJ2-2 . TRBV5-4 CASSSGTLNTGELFF
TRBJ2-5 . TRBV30 CAWTRDRGETQYF